The subject of this entry is one T cell receptor (beta chain). This sample is drawn from a study of blood T cell repertoires in COVID-19. Trimming took 1 base from V and 1 from J, leaving 11 bases between them. The CDR3 is 14 amino acids. Germline lookup yields CDR1 SQVTM and CDR2 ANQGSEA. Assay used: immunoSEQ multiplex PCR; TCRdb lists only in-frame clones, some missing. The repertoire has 100,000 to 150,000 clones, roughly four fifths of them found once; the top ten carry approximately 6%. The J gene is TRBJ2-7, the V gene TRBV29-1; tentatively, D is TRBD1 (6 bases). The specimen sequenced was peripheral blood. The receptor was isolated from a man older than 75 with COVID-19, enrolled during active disease. The CDR3: CSVEAGTNSYEQYF. CDR3 sequence (DNA): TGCAGCGTTGAAGCTGGGACAAATTCCTACGAGCAGTACTTC.